The 22 T cell receptor beta chains presented below share a single source sample, sequenced in a study of radiotherapy plus CTLA-4 blockade in lung cancer. Method: immunoSEQ multiplex PCR; TCRdb's copy keeps in-frame clones and lacks some. Found here are approximately 52,000 clones, 79% of them singletons; the top ten hold 8.5%. Sequencing was performed on peripheral blood, taken from a patient treated with radiotherapy plus ipilimumab. These receptors came from a human donor with non-small cell lung cancer who had a complete response to radiotherapy plus ipilimumab.

In this sample, this clone turned up once. The chain recombines TRBV7-9 with TRBJ2-2, with 9 bases matching TRBD2. The V segment lost 3 bases and the J segment 3 bases; nucleotides outside the gene matches: 5. The CDR3 has 16 residues. Germline V lookup: CDR1 SEHNR, CDR2 FQNEAQ (reference sequence). The DNA of the CDR3 is TGTGCCAGCAGCTTCATGCGGGGGGGGTACACCGGGGAGCTGTTTTTT. Encoded protein: CASSFMRGGYTGELFF.

The chain carries TRBV4-3 and TRBJ1-1, with D tentatively TRBD1 (5 bases). V lost 6 bases and J lost 3, with 11 bases in between. Germline CDR1 is LGHNA and CDR2 is YSLEER. CDR3 length: 13 amino acids. As DNA, the CDR3 is TGCGCCAGCAGTACAGGAACTTACACTGAAGCTTTCTTT. This gives the protein CASSTGTYTEAFF.

CDR3: CASSKRGKDEQFF. DNA of the CDR3: TGTGCCAGCTCGAAGCGGGGGAAAGATGAGCAGTTCTTC. The V call is TRBV2, the J call TRBJ2-1, with 8 bases lining up with TRBD2. The V and J ends lost 8 bases and 8 bases, in that order; junction bases with no gene match: 8. The CDR3 consists of 13 residues. Germline lookup yields CDR1 SNHLY and CDR2 FYNNEI. The whole variable domain, remainder taken from reference TRBV2 and TRBJ2-1, is EPEVTQTPSHQVTQMGQEVILRCVPISNHLYFYWYRQILGQKVEFLVSFYNNEISEKSEIFDDQFSVERPDGSNFTLKIRSTKLEDSAMYFCASSKRGKDEQFFGPGTRLTVL.

V is TRBV29-1 and J is TRBJ2-2; 8 positions match TRBD1. Trimming at V came to 7 bases and at J to 3 bases, leaving 4 bases not matched to a gene. The CDR3 spans 13 residues. CDR1 and CDR2 (germline): SQVTM, ANQGSEA. CDR3 amino acids: CSAGQGYTGELFF. The CDR3 nucleotides are TGCAGCGCCGGACAGGGCTACACCGGGGAGCTGTTTTTT.

The chain has TRBV6-6 and TRBJ2-7; D is perhaps TRBD2 (5 bases). The V end was cut by 2 bases, the J end by 3 bases, with 11 bases between. In germline, CDR1 is MNHNY, CDR2 SVGAGI (reference sequence). This CDR3 contains 14 residues. Here the CDR3 reads CASSYKSGYYEQYV. The CDR3 bases are TGTGCCAGCAGTTACAAGAGCGGCTACTACGAGCAGTACGTC.

This chain joins TRBV10-2 and TRBJ2-7, with 12 positions matching TRBD2. From germline, CDR1 is WSHSY and CDR2 SAAADI. V gave up 3 bases and J gave up 2 bases; unmatched junction bases: 11. The CDR3 runs 18 residues. CDR3 bases: TGCGCCAGCAGTGATTCCGCGCTAGCGGGAGGGCCGACCTACGAGCAGTACGTC. Its protein is CASSDSALAGGPTYEQYV.

This sequence joins TRBV12-5 and TRBJ2-1; no reliable D call. The V gene's germline CDR1 is LGHNT and CDR2 FRNRAP. The V end lost 0 bases, the J end lost 7 bases, and 13 bases lay between the germline ends. The CDR3 extends over 15 amino acids. For the CDR3, the DNA is TGTGCTAGTGGTTTGGTATTTAGAGCACGGAATGAGCAGTTCTTC. Protein sequence: CASGLVFRARNEQFF.

This clone came up a few times. The chain links TRBV7-2 to TRBJ1-4, with a possible D match to TRBD1 (6 bases). Trimming stripped 2 bases from V and 7 bases from J, with 14 bases between. The germline CDR1 and CDR2 sequences are SGHTA and FQGNSA. This CDR3 region has 15 residues. The CDR3 protein is CASSLFAGEREKLFF. The CDR3, as DNA: TGTGCCAGCAGCTTATTCGCAGGGGAGCGTGAAAAACTGTTTTTT.

This clone was counted once. V usage is TRBV11-2 and J usage is TRBJ1-2; a possible D gene is TRBD1 (5 bases). Germline lookup yields CDR1 SGHAT and CDR2 FQNNGV. V lost 1 base to trimming and J lost 8 bases, with 14 bases between them. The CDR3 is 14 residues long. The chain's CDR3 is CASSLGGDFGGYTF. For the CDR3, the DNA is TGTGCCAGCAGCTTAGGGGGGGATTTTGGGGGCTACACCTTC.

The chain employs TRBV4-1 and TRBJ2-7, with 9 positions matching TRBD1. CDR3 size: 17 residues. Germline V gene data show CDR1 as MGHRA and CDR2 as YSYEKL. Trimming at V came to 0 bases and at J to 3 bases, leaving 9 bases not matched to a gene. CDR3 in DNA: TGCGCCAGCAGCCAAGATTTAAGGACAGGGGCAATCTACGAGCAGTACTTC. This sequence encodes CASSQDLRTGAIYEQYF.

The chain employs TRBV11-3 and TRBJ2-3; D is perhaps TRBD2 (6 bases). The CDR3 is made up of 15 amino acids. The V end was cut by 3 bases, the J end by 1 base, with 11 bases between. Germline CDR1 reads SGHNT; CDR2 reads YENEEA. This chain's CDR3 is CASSLGGMRTDTQYF. The DNA of the CDR3 is TGTGCCAGCAGCTTGGGCGGGATGCGCACAGATACGCAGTATTTT.

Only one count was recorded for this clone. The rearrangement links TRBV30 to TRBJ1-1; D is perhaps TRBD1 (6 bases). The CDR3 is 13 amino acids. V was trimmed by 2 bases and J by 0 bases, leaving 7 bases between them. Germline-derived CDR1 and CDR2 are GTSNPN and SVGIG (reference sequence). This CDR3 reads CAWSKGVNTEAFF. Here the CDR3 DNA reads TGTGCCTGGAGTAAGGGGGTGAACACTGAAGCTTTCTTT. The full variable domain, rest sourced from reference TRBV30 and TRBJ1-1, is SQTIHQWPATLVQPVGSPLSLECTVEGTSNPNLYWYRQAAGRGLQLLFYSVGIGQISSEVPQNLSASRPQDRQFILSSKKLLLSDSGFYLCAWSKGVNTEAFFGQGTRLTVV.

CDR3 sequence (DNA): TGTGCCAGCAGCTATAGTGGAAGCGGGAGAGGCTACGAGCAGTACGTC. Translated, it gives CASSYSGSGRGYEQYV. The rearrangement links TRBV7-2 to TRBJ2-7; 8 bases are shared with TRBD2. The CDR3 has 16 amino acids. The junction had 11 bases not matched to a gene; V was cut back by 4 bases and J by 3 bases. Per germline, CDR1 SGHTA and CDR2 FQGNSA.

The chain has TRBV5-6 and TRBJ2-2; 10 bases map to TRBD1. The CDR3 extends over 17 amino acids. J lost 7 bases, V lost 6 bases, and 15 bases had no gene match. Germline CDR1 is SGHDT and CDR2 is YYEEEE. The CDR3 sequence is CASTSQWDRGTHGELFF. Written as DNA, the CDR3 is TGTGCCAGCACCTCGCAATGGGACAGGGGAACTCACGGGGAGCTGTTTTTT.

The gene calls are TRBV4-3 and TRBJ1-4; TRBD1 is a possible D gene (6 bases). The CDR3 runs 16 residues. Looked up from germline, CDR1 is LGHNA and CDR2 is YSLEER. V was shortened by 4 bases and J by 3 bases, with 15 bases between the two germline ends. The CDR3 protein is CASSLGPQGSNEKLFF. DNA of the CDR3: TGCGCCAGCAGCCTTGGCCCACAGGGATCTAATGAAAAACTGTTTTTT.

The J gene is TRBJ2-7, the V gene TRBV18; 7 bases align to TRBD1. Germline loops: CDR1 KGHSH, CDR2 LQKENI. CDR3 length: 13 amino acids. J gave up 5 bases and V 6 bases, and 7 bases lay outside the gene matches. This CDR3 reads CASSPTGVDEQYF. In DNA form, the CDR3 reads TGTGCCAGCTCGCCTACAGGGGTCGACGAGCAGTACTTC.

The chain joins TRBV12-5 to TRBJ2-3; D is unclear. This CDR3 spans 12 amino acids. CDR1 and CDR2 from the germline V gene are LGHNT and FRNRAP. Deletions cut 7 bases from V and 5 bases from J, with 10 bases between. The CDR3 reads CASVSTEDTQYF. CDR3 coding DNA: TGTGCTAGTGTTAGCACGGAAGATACGCAGTATTTT.

The chain combines TRBV6-5 with TRBJ1-4, with D tentatively TRBD1 (6 bases). The germline gives CDR1 MNHEY, CDR2 SVGAGI. The CDR3 is 15 amino acids. Deletions cut 6 bases from V and 7 bases from J, with 18 bases between. As DNA, the CDR3 is TGTGCCAGCAGACCATCGACAGGAGAAAGTGAAAAACTGTTTTTT. Translating gives CASRPSTGESEKLFF.

The J gene is TRBJ2-3, the V gene TRBV7-9; D gene ambiguous. Trimming left V 5 bases short and J 6 bases short, with 9 bases between. Per the germline V gene, CDR1 is SEHNR and CDR2 is FQNEAQ (reference sequence). The CDR3 has 12 residues. CDR3: CASSQDMDTQYF. CDR3 DNA sequence: TGTGCCAGCAGCCAAGACATGGATACGCAGTATTTT.

This clone was detected a few times. This chain joins TRBV5-4 and TRBJ2-2; D is perhaps TRBD1 (5 bases). Trimming removed 3 bases from V and 7 bases from J, with 19 bases in between. The CDR3 extends over 16 amino acids. Germline assignment: CDR1 SGHNT and CDR2 YYREEE (reference sequence). The CDR3 DNA reads TGTGCCAGCAGCTCGAAAGGGGCCCTAGGTCACGGGGAGCTGTTTTTT. The encoded protein is CASSSKGALGHGELFF.

The J gene is TRBJ2-2, the V gene TRBV6-5, with a weak D call TRBD1 (5 bases). The CDR3 is made up of 15 amino acids. Germline lookup yields CDR1 MNHEY and CDR2 SVGAGI. V shed 3 bases and J shed 4 bases, with 12 bases lying between them. The CDR3 is CASSYSGYATGELFF. The CDR3 DNA is TGTGCCAGCAGTTATTCAGGGTACGCCACCGGGGAGCTGTTTTTT.

This sequence joins TRBV7-2 and TRBJ1-5; D possibly corresponds to TRBD1 (6 bases). V lost 5 bases to trimming and J lost 7 bases, with 18 bases between them. Germline values: CDR1 SGHTA, CDR2 FQGNSA. The CDR3 loop spans 15 amino acids. Written as DNA, the CDR3 is TGTGCCAGCAGCGAAACCGACAGGTGGAGACAGCCCCAGCATTTT. As protein: CASSETDRWRQPQHF.